Below are 4 T cell receptor beta chains sequenced from a single sample in a study of STAT5B mutations in CD4+ large granular lymphocyte leukemia. The table came from immunoSEQ multiplex PCR; TCRdb's copy has only in-frame clones and leaves some out. The sample holds over 30,000 clones, roughly 80% seen once. Specimen: CD4+ T cells from blood buffy coats. The receptors originated from a human donor in good health.

This clone has only a few counts. The chain couples TRBV6-6 to TRBJ1-6; possibly TRBD1 for D (5 bases). CDR3 size: 14 residues. V lost 2 bases to trimming and J lost 8 bases, with 10 bases between them. The germline V gene encodes CDR1 MNHNY and CDR2 SVGAGI (reference sequence). The CDR3 region is CASSYRGWDSPLHF. In nucleotides, the CDR3 is TGTGCCAGCAGTTACCGGGGGTGGGATTCACCCCTCCACTTT.

A single count supports this clone. DNA for the CDR3: TGTGCCAGCAGCTCCCTGACTGGGCACGAGCAGTACTTC. Translating it yields CASSSLTGHEQYF. The chain joins TRBV7-2 to TRBJ2-7; D remains ambiguous. The CDR3 sequence is 13 residues long. The germline V and J ends were trimmed by 4 bases and 5 bases, with 12 bases remaining between them. The V gene's germline CDR1 is SGHTA and CDR2 FQGNSA.

The V and J genes are TRBV7-9 and TRBJ1-2, with TRBD1 matching over 11 bases. With V trimmed by 1 base and J by 3 bases, 1 base remained unmatched. The CDR3 has 15 residues. Germline V CDR1 and CDR2: SEHNR, FQNEAQ (reference sequence). The CDR3 DNA reads TGTGCCAGCAGCTTAGGGGGACAGGGGGACTATGGCTACACCTTC. Residues: CASSLGGQGDYGYTF.

The chain uses TRBV7-8 and TRBJ2-5; 8 nucleotides line up with TRBD2. Per germline, CDR1 SGHVS and CDR2 FQNEAQ. Unmatched junction bases numbered 4, after V lost 0 bases and J lost 1 base. The CDR3 covers 16 residues. As DNA, the CDR3 is TGTGCCAGCAGCTTAGCGTTTGCGGGAGGCCAAGAGACCCAGTACTTC. Protein sequence: CASSLAFAGGQETQYF.